A single sample gave rise to the 7 T cell receptor beta chains below, sequenced in a study of CD8 T cells in ankylosing spondylitis. Each CDR3 protein gets one entry after TCRdb re-called the 5' RACE reads with MiXCR. Altogether 30,000 to 45,000 distinct CDR3 sequences are present, approximately 15% being singletons, with the ten largest covering approximately 43%. The sequencing input was blood. The receptors were gathered from a male donor with ankylosing spondylitis or in good health (not recorded which).

The chain has TRBV18 and TRBJ2-2, with D hard to call. CDR3 length: 14 residues. Trimming removed 2 bases at V and 3 bases at J, with 7 bases between. Germline lookup yields CDR1 KGHSH and CDR2 LQKENI. The CDR3 is CASSPIRDTGELFF. The CDR3 DNA reads as TGTGCCAGCTCACCAATCCGAGACACCGGGGAGCTGTTTTTT.

The V gene is TRBV20-1, the J gene TRBJ2-3; 7 nucleotides match TRBD2. The V and J ends lost 3 bases and 3 bases, in that order; junction bases with no gene match: 6. The germline gives CDR1 DFQATT, CDR2 SNEGSKA (reference sequence). The CDR3 spans 14 residues. The CDR3 nucleotides are TGCAGTGCTAGTCAAGGGAGGGGAACAGATACGCAGTATTTT. Protein: CSASQGRGTDTQYF.

This clonotype has more than one count but fewer than ten. This chain links TRBV12-3 or TRBV12-4 with TRBJ2-1, with TRBD2 matching 15 bases. The CDR3 consists of 15 residues. V lost 5 bases to trimming and J lost 9 bases; unmatched junction nucleotides: 5. CDR3 sequence reads: CASSRTSGGAIEQFF. CDR3 nucleotide sequence: TGTGCCAGCAGTCGGACTAGCGGGGGGGCAATTGAGCAGTTCTTC.

This clonotype was found many times. For the CDR3, the DNA is TGCGCCAGCAGCACCAGACAGGGGCCCCCCACAGATACGCAGTATTTT. Its translation is CASSTRQGPPTDTQYF. This rearrangement joins TRBV5-1 to TRBJ2-3; TRBD1 agrees at 8 bases. V shed 4 bases and J 2 bases; nucleotides not matched to a gene: 9. The CDR3 runs to 16 residues. Germline V gene lookup returns CDR1 SGHRS and CDR2 YFSETQ.

CDR3 sequence: CASSVSISGNTIYF. Here the CDR3 DNA reads TGTGCCAGCAGCGTATCCATCTCTGGAAACACCATATATTTT. The rearrangement joins TRBV9 to TRBJ1-3; D gene uncertain. The CDR3 runs to 14 residues. The germline V gene encodes CDR1 SGDLS and CDR2 YYNGEE. Trimming cost V 1 base and J 0 bases, with 5 bases left between them.

This clonotype was detected only a few times. The rearrangement links TRBV6-5 to TRBJ2-5, with D possibly TRBD2 on 6 matching bases. The CDR3 loop spans 12 amino acids. Trimming cost V 5 bases and J 13 bases, with 17 bases left between them. Germline V lookup: CDR1 MNHEY, CDR2 SVGAGI. The CDR3 nucleotides read TGTGCCAGCAGTCCGTCCCGGGACTCCTGGTACTTC. Its translation: CASSPSRDSWYF.

The chain uses TRBV6-6 and TRBJ2-5; D tentatively reads TRBD1 or TRBD2 (6 bases each). CDR1 is MNHNY and CDR2 is SVGAGI in the germline V gene (reference sequence). The CDR3 runs 16 residues. The V end lost 3 bases, the J end lost 5 bases, and 19 bases lay between the germline ends. CDR3 DNA: TGTGCCAGCAGTTATCCCCCGGGGGCGGGTGGTGAGACCCAGTACTTC. Its protein is CASSYPPGAGGETQYF.